The entry below gives a single T cell receptor (beta chain) sequence along with its context. There is no known antigen for this receptor. The input lacks base qualities; no much larger clone sits a single base away. V is pruned by 3 bases and J by 2 bases, leaving 8 bases of the junction without a gene match. The CDR3 sequence holds 16 residues, the cysteine and phenylalanine included. The read is trimmed to its CDR3 DNA, 48 bases read in frame from base 1. According to the germline V gene, CDR1 reads SGHAT and CDR2 reads FQNNGV. Library preparation employed 5' RACE. The data were produced on an Illumina HiSeq 2500. A second PCR of roughly 7 to 12 cycles was run with a J-beta primer mix and a sample-barcoded 5' primer. A template-switch 5' adaptor carrying 12 random nucleotides introduced a unique molecular identifier onto each TCR beta cDNA molecule. At least 2.5 million CDR3-containing paired-end reads were obtained from each sample. The Mint cDNA synthesis kit, primed by a TRBC-specific oligonucleotide, was used to synthesize first-strand cDNA from all RNA. All cDNA was treated with uracil-DNA glycosylase and then went through a first 18-cycle PCR with the universal primers M1SS and BC2_uni_R. The paper's data handling went like this. For normalization, 1 million high-quality reads, each with a distinct molecular identifier, were randomly selected from each sample. Instead of being binned into consensus sequences, reads that shared molecular identifiers were thrown out. MiTCR, with a Q25 quality threshold and the strictest error-elimination algorithm, was used for CDR3 identification, clonotype clustering and error correction. A nonparametric unseen species model using Euler transformation provided a lower-bound estimate of total TCR beta diversity. TCRdb cleaned the public reads at Q25 with fastp, built clones with MiXCR and kept in-frame beta chains. All rows with the same CDR3 protein become a single entry with the most common DNA and genes. Clone size and V and J calls follow TCRdb, not the original study. The sample yields approximately 850,000 distinct CDR3 sequences; about 62% were counted once. The leading ten clones occupy 22% of the sample.

These data originate in a study of blood T cells in healthy people across ages (dated by TCRdb to 2013 to 2016). For the study in its entirety: In model experiments, roughly one uniquely barcoded TCR beta cDNA molecule per two T cells was captured by template switching. Using deep sequencing normalized with unique cDNA molecular identifiers, the study measured how TCR beta repertoire diversity changes with age. Four age groups were formed from the donors: young (average approximately 16 years), middle-aged (around 41), aged (around 68) and long-lived (about 80). To avoid experimental bias, donors of different ages were randomly spread across the sequencing lanes. For two donors (one aged 18 to 29 and one aged 80 or older), the study analyzed two additional independent replicas of 1 million unique cDNA reads from the same blood draw. General study outcomes and caveats: There was a strong correlation between observed TCR beta diversity and the percentage of naive T cells measured by flow cytometry. Estimates of total diversity based on one million sequenced T cells were considered lower bounds and underestimates. Compared with the aged group, the long-lived group had more naive CD4+ T cells, fewer expanded clones and increased TCR diversity, suggesting age selection. Conclusive comparison of naive and antigen-experienced compartments was prevented by the profiling of bulk unsorted PBMCs. Observed TCR beta diversity per million T cells fell roughly linearly with age, and a significant reduction was already apparent by age roughly 40. The CMV infection status of donors was not known, potentially confounding age-related changes in expanded clonotypes.

The roughly 39 donors, aged about 6 to 95 years, were systemically healthy Caucasian individuals from Russia. Roughly 9 milliliters of peripheral blood were drawn from each donor into EDTA-treated Vacutainer tubes. PBMCs were isolated by Ficoll-Paque density-gradient centrifugation, with at least 7 million obtained per sample. Trizol reagent was used to extract total RNA from the PBMCs, yielding at least 6 micrograms per sample. For every donor, flow cytometry on a PBMC aliquot measured the percentage of naive CD45RAhigh/CD27high T cells. The TCR was taken from a man under 40 in good health. Sequenced material: blood. The V and J segments used are TRBV11-2 and TRBJ1-2, with 8 bases matching TRBD1. CDR3 protein: CASSFNGQGKNYGYTF. Read as DNA, the sequence is TGTGCCAGCAGCTTTAATGGACAGGGAAAAAACTATGGCTACACCTTC. The CDR3, completed at both ends by the reference TRBV11-2 and TRBJ1-2 genes, gives the full variable domain EAGVAQSPRYKIIEKRQSVAFWCNPISGHATLYWYQQILGQGPKLLIQFQNNGVVDDSQLPKDRFSAERLKGVDSTLKIQPAKLEDSAVYLCASSFNGQGKNYGYTFGSGTRLTVV.